A selection of T cell receptor beta chains follows, all from one sample in a study of T cells in Graves' hyperthyroidism and ophthalmopathy. MiXCR was run by TCRdb on the multiplex PCR reads, yielding one entry per CDR3 protein. The repertoire consists of some 550,000 distinct CDR3 sequences, with approximately 16% occurring once and the leading ten covering less than 3.5%. Sequencing input: blood. Receptors originate from a woman aged 40-49 years with Graves' ophthalmopathy. Each CDR3 is given without its conserved first and last residue.

>TRBV10-2|TRBJ1-4
ASRRRLADNEKLF
>TRBV2|TRBJ2-1
ASSEEGGKYNEQF
>TRBV12-3/TRBV12-4|TRBJ1-6
ASSLYGTAVPALH
>TRBV28|TRBJ2-2
ASTDTGGGRTGELF
>TRBV12-3/TRBV12-4|TRBJ1-6
ASSLEGPDNSPLH
>TRBV28|TRBJ1-1
ASSWTGVGRVGMKTEAF
>TRBV4-1|TRBJ2-5
ASSQDIPRAQY
>TRBV20-1|TRBJ2-5
SARGRGTSGGDQY
>TRBV11-2|TRBJ2-1
ASSLDSIAGGPGEQF
>TRBV12-5|TRBJ2-3
ASGLGQDTDTQY
>TRBV28|TRBJ1-2
ATKTGMPGYT
>TRBV2|TRBJ2-5
ASSEPGVAQETQY
>TRBV4-2|TRBJ2-7
ASSQATSGIIGYEQY
>TRBV12-3/TRBV12-4|TRBJ1-5
ASSTDNSNQPQH
>TRBV10-3|TRBJ1-1
ATRAAGGNTEAF
>TRBV28|TRBJ2-1
ASSLLAVNNEQF
>TRBV20-1|TRBJ2-2
SARGGELF
>TRBV11-3|TRBJ2-3
ASSLEVGTDTQY
>TRBV28|TRBJ1-6
ASSSLATGDSPLH
>TRBV12-3/TRBV12-4|TRBJ2-2
ASRGGFSSTGELF
>TRBV30|TRBJ2-3
AWSRDTDTDTQY
>TRBV7-9|TRBJ2-7
ASSSIGGSYEQY
>TRBV20-1|TRBJ2-5
SAPSGGKETQY
>TRBV6-1|TRBJ2-2
ASSERQLRTGELF